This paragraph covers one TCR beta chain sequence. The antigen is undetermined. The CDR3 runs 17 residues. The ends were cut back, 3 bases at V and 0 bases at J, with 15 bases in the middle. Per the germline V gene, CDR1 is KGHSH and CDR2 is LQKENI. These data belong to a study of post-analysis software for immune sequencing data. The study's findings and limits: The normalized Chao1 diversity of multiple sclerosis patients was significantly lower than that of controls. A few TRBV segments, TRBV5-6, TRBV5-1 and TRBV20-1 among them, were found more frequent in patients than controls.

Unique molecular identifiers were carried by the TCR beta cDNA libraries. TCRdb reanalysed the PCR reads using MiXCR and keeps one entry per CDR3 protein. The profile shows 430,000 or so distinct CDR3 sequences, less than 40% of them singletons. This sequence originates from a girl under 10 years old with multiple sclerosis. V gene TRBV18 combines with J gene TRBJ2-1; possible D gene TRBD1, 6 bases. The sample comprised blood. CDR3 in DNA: TGTGCCAGCTCACCTTTCGGGACACCTCTCTCCTACAATGAGCAGTTCTTC. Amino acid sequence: CASSPFGTPLSYNEQFF. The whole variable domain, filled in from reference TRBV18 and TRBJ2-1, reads NAGVMQNPRHLVRRRGQEARLRCSPMKGHSHVYWYRQLPEEGLKFMVYLQKENIIDESGMPKERFSAEFPKEGPSILRIQQVVRGDSAAYFCASSPFGTPLSYNEQFFGPGTRLTVL.